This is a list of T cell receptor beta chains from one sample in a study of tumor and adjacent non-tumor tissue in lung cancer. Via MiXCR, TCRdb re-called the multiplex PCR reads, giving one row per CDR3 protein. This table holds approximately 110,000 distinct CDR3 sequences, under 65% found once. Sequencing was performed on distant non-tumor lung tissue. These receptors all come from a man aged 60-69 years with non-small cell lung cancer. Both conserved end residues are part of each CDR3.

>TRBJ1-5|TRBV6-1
CASSGTINQPQHF
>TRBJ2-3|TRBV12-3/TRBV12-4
CASRNYQGPTDTQYF
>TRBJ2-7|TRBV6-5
CASSYGGVECEQYF
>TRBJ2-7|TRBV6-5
CVNSPEGQYNYEQYF
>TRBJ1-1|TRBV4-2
CASRQEGGLTEAFF
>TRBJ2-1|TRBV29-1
CSVEGTFLSYYEQFF
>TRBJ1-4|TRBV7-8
CASSASGTGPSNEKLFF
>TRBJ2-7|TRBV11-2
CVSSLGLHEHYF
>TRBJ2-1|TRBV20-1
CSASATMSEQFF
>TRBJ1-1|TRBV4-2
CASGQQGDKSTEAFF